Presented here are 14 T cell receptor beta chains from one specimen sequenced in a study of T-cell reconstitution after alpha-beta-depleted transplantation in children. Unique molecular identifiers were incorporated during preparation of the TCRbeta library. MiXCR, applied by TCRdb to the PCR reads, yields one record per CDR3 protein. Altogether 600,000 to 700,000 distinct CDR3 sequences are present, 16% being singletons, with the ten largest covering under 1.2%. The starting material was PBMCs from the stem cell graft donor, obtained from the stem cell graft. The receptors originated from a human donor who donated a stem cell graft to a child with acute myeloid leukemia.

This clonotype was seen many times. The gene calls are TRBV20-1 and TRBJ2-7; 10 bases are a match to TRBD1. CDR1 is DFQATT, CDR2 SNEGSKA, per germline (reference sequence). This CDR3 is built from 15 residues. The V gene end was trimmed by 1 base and the J gene end by 4 bases; junction bases not matched to a gene: 7. DNA of the CDR3: TGCAGTGCTAGAGTTTGGGACAGGGGACGGTACGAGCAGTACGTC. It codes for CSARVWDRGRYEQYV.

This rearrangement joins TRBV9 to TRBJ2-3; a weak D match, TRBD2 (6 bases). The germline CDR1 and CDR2 sequences are SGDLS and YYNGEE. Trimming stripped 2 bases from V and 0 bases from J, with 10 bases between. The CDR3 length is 15 residues. CDR3 DNA sequence: TGTGCCAGCAGCGTTAGCGGTCCTAGCACAGATACGCAGTATTTT. Translation gives CASSVSGPSTDTQYF.

This clonotype has at least ten counts. The genes are TRBV29-1 and TRBJ2-5; D ambiguous. In germline, CDR1 is SQVTM, CDR2 ANQGSEA. This CDR3 is built from 13 residues. V was trimmed by 4 bases and J by 4 bases, leaving 13 bases between them. The CDR3, as DNA: TGCAGCGTTGGGCAGCAAAAAGGAGAGACCCAGTACTTC. It translates to CSVGQQKGETQYF.

The CDR3 DNA reads TGTGCCAGCAGTTCCGGGACTAGCGGGATTGGGTTCTTC. Protein product: CASSSGTSGIGFF. The genes are TRBV6-2 or TRBV6-3 and TRBJ2-1, with 13 bases that match TRBD2. CDR3 length: 13 residues. The germline CDR1 and CDR2 sequences are MNHEY and SVGEGT. The junction had 6 bases not matched to a gene; V was cut back by 4 bases and J by 15 bases.

This clonotype was detected many times. This chain connects TRBV4-2 to TRBJ2-3; 8 bases line up with TRBD1. After removal of 3 bases from V and 2 bases from J, the junction contained 10 bases not matched to a gene. CDR1 is LGHNA, CDR2 YNFKEQ, per germline. The CDR3 runs 17 residues. CDR3 residues: CASSQETDRALTDTQYF. CDR3 nucleotides: TGTGCCAGCAGCCAGGAGACGGACAGGGCCCTCACAGATACGCAGTATTTT.

The chain uses TRBV7-3 and TRBJ2-6; tentatively, D is TRBD1 (5 bases). V shed 5 bases and J shed 0 bases, with 11 bases lying between them. Germline CDR1 SGHTA, CDR2 FQGTGA. The CDR3 is 16 residues long. CDR3 DNA: TGTGCCAGCAGCCCCCAGGGATACTCTGGGGCCAACGTCCTGACTTTC. It encodes CASSPQGYSGANVLTF.

The V gene is TRBV7-2, the J gene TRBJ2-5; TRBD1 matches at 9 bases. J gave up 4 bases and V 3 bases, and 6 bases lay outside the gene matches. Germline V gene data show CDR1 as SGHTA and CDR2 as FQGNSA. The CDR3 has 15 amino acids. The CDR3 DNA sequence: TGTGCCAGCAGCTTCGGGACAGGGAATGGAGAGACCCAGTACTTC. It translates to CASSFGTGNGETQYF.

This clonotype was seen ten or more times. V usage is TRBV6-1 and J usage is TRBJ2-1; D unresolved. CDR1 is MNHNS and CDR2 is SASEGT in the germline V gene. The CDR3 has 13 amino acids. The germline V and J ends were trimmed by 7 bases and 0 bases, with 7 bases remaining between them. The CDR3 reads CASTRPSYNEQFF. CDR3 DNA: TGTGCCAGCACCCGTCCCTCCTACAATGAGCAGTTCTTC.

As concerns this clonotype: Germline and junction disagree at one end, which may indicate a read error. V usage is TRBV20-1 and J usage is TRBJ2-2; 12 bases map to TRBD2. The CDR3 extends over 16 amino acids. Looked up from germline, CDR1 is DFQATT and CDR2 is SNEGSKA (reference sequence). This chain's CDR3 is CCARDLAGGRPGELFF. The CDR3 DNA reads as TGCTGTGCTAGAGACCTAGCGGGGGGGCGTCCCGGGGAGCTGTTTTTT.

This clonotype was found many times. The rearrangement uses TRBV20-1 and TRBJ2-1; TRBD2 aligns across 10 bases. The CDR3 extends over 14 amino acids. Trimming at V came to 6 bases and at J to 5 bases, leaving 7 bases not matched to a gene. In germline, CDR1 is DFQATT, CDR2 SNEGSKA (reference sequence). CDR3 DNA: TGCAGTGCCGGGCCACTAGCGGGGAACAATGAGCAGTTCTTC. Amino acids: CSAGPLAGNNEQFF.

This clonotype has ten or more counts. The chain combines TRBV20-1 with TRBJ2-1, with a weak D call TRBD2 (7 bases). Looked up from germline, CDR1 is DFQATT and CDR2 is SNEGSKA (reference sequence). The CDR3 runs to 12 residues. Trimming left V 2 bases short and J 12 bases short, with 14 bases between. The CDR3 DNA reads as TGCAGTGCTAGACCTGGGGGGGACACGCAGTTCTTC. It codes for CSARPGGDTQFF.

J is TRBJ2-7 and V is TRBV2; 7 nucleotides line up with TRBD1. With 3 bases clipped from V and 2 bases from J, the junction kept 10 bases outside the gene matches. CDR1 is SNHLY and CDR2 is FYNNEI in the germline V gene. This CDR3 spans 16 amino acids. CDR3 bases: TGTGCCAGCAGTGACGTTTCTGGGACAGTAACCTACGAGCAGTACGTC. Encoded protein: CASSDVSGTVTYEQYV.

This clonotype was counted ten times or more. The chain employs TRBV20-1 and TRBJ2-1; D is undetermined. Germline V lookup: CDR1 DFQATT, CDR2 SNEGSKA (reference sequence). This CDR3 contains 14 residues. Trimming shortened V by 0 bases and J by 8 bases, and 14 bases separated the two germline ends. The CDR3 loop is CSARDGSLMHEQFF. The CDR3 bases are TGCAGTGCTAGAGATGGGTCCCTCATGCATGAGCAGTTCTTC.

The table lists this clonotype with many counts. The rearrangement joins TRBV7-2 to TRBJ1-1; D may be TRBD1 (6 bases). The V gene's germline CDR1 is SGHTA and CDR2 FQGNSA. The CDR3 loop spans 12 amino acids. The V end was cut by 5 bases, the J end by 11 bases, with 15 bases between. DNA of the CDR3: TGTGCCAGCAGCACAACAGGGAGGGACGCTTTCTTT. It is translated as CASSTTGRDAFF.